The sequence of this T cell receptor (beta chain) was determined in a study of PD-1 blockade in classical Hodgkin lymphoma (dated by TCRdb to 2020 to 2021). With regard to the full study: Nivolumab dosing was 3 mg/kg intravenously every 2 weeks, continuing until either disease progression or unacceptable toxicity. The study used TCR beta sequencing and CyTOF to define a peripheral blood immune signature of response to PD-1 blockade in classical Hodgkin lymphoma. Study-wide findings and limitations: The study was limited to a single clinical trial cohort, and causes of repertoire differences, possibly disease activity or prior therapy, remained undefined. Baseline TCR diversity was reported as lower in newly diagnosed patients than in healthy donors, and lower still in relapsed/refractory patients. Lower diversity was seen in patients whose nivolumab began less than 1 year after ASCT, and these patients were left out of later analyses so that immune reconstitution would not confound the results. A significant rise by C4D1 was seen in CD4+ but not CD8+ TCR diversity (p=0.0027 vs p=0.16), with the rise being most apparent in complete responders (p=0.02). Among trial patients, those achieving complete response had baseline diversity similar to that of newly diagnosed patients, while diversity was significantly lower in partial responders and progressors.

Genomic DNA was isolated using the Qiagen DNeasy kit from unsorted PBMCs as well as from negatively selected CD4+ and CD8+ fractions. Using primers that anneal to V and J segments, immunoSEQ multiplex PCR amplified the TCR beta CDR3 regions. A synthetic immune receptor repertoire was used to minimize amplification bias, and remaining bias was computationally removed after sequencing. Per the original workflow: Custom Python scripts were used to quantify repertoire diversity as the Shannon entropy index. Unsorted, CD4+ and CD8+ repertoires were examined separately, except in combined analyses, for which CD4+ and CD8+ sequences were merged in silico. A clone counted as expanded when the clone's frequency after treatment rose at least 2-fold relative to C1D1, and clones undetected at baseline were given a pseudocount of 0.5. Singleton clones were defined as clones with 0 or 1 copy at C1D1, and non-singleton clones were defined as clones with 2 or more copies. Clones expanded in unsorted samples were assigned a CD4+, CD8+ or unknown annotation through matching of protein sequences in sorted samples from the same patient. Wilcoxon tests were applied to paired samples to test diversity changes from C1D1 to C4D1. The table comes from immuneACCESS by way of TCRdb, which keeps in-frame sequences with V and J called. Part of the clones is missing from these tables; in studies checked, under half for an unresolved V gene and the rest for unknown reasons. V, J and clone size reflect that table, while D and trimming were determined from the DNA. The sample yields about 85,000 clones; roughly 91% were counted once. Clones ranked in the top ten supply approximately 2.6% of the sample.

As concerns this clone: Its antigen is unknown. Per-base qualities were not stored, and no clone one base away is much larger.

The meaning of the sample's time point label: cycle 2 day 1 (C2D1) of nivolumab. All trial patients had relapsed after autologous stem cell transplantation, with cohorts A, B and C differing in prior brentuximab vedotin exposure. The trial cohort comprised some 60 patients with relapsed/refractory classical Hodgkin lymphoma whose best overall responses were complete response, partial response or progressive disease. In the multi-cohort phase II CheckMate 205 trial, trial patients received single-agent nivolumab. An independent review committee assessed best overall response by applying the 2007 International Working Group response criteria. PBMCs from the trial were collected at three points: immediately before nivolumab initiation (C1D1), and during therapy at cycle 2 day 1 and cycle 4 day 1. Peripheral blood was collected in 8 mL Vacutainer Cell Preparation Tubes, from which PBMCs were isolated by centrifugation and then cryopreserved.

This TCR was recovered from a human donor with classical Hodgkin lymphoma. This material consisted of peripheral blood mononuclear cells (PBMCs), taken before the second cycle of nivolumab.

Read as DNA, the sequence is TGTGCCAGCAGTTACCTCAGGACAGCCGACAGTGAGACCCAGTACTTC. This gives the protein CASSYLRTADSETQYF. The sequence joins TRBV6-5 to TRBJ2-5; 6 matching bases give a weak D call of TRBD1. CDR3 length: 16 amino acids, cysteine to phenylalanine. Only the CDR3 region is kept as DNA, spanning 48 bases read in frame from base 1. CDR1 and CDR2 are drawn from the germline V gene: MNHEY, SVGAGI. Trimming takes 2 bases from V and 5 bases from J, and the germline ends sit 18 bases apart.